These 3 T cell receptor beta chains originate from one sample sequenced in a study of cytomegalovirus exposure and HLA in healthy donors. With 60 Vbeta and 13 Jbeta primers, the PCR was carried out. Here immunoSEQ multiplex PCR was the method, and the copy in TCRdb shows in-frame clones only, minus some. This table holds some 140,000 clones, 79% found once. The specimen was PBMCs. The receptors were sampled from a man aged 30-40 years in good health and CMV-seropositive.

This chain joins TRBV29-1 and TRBJ2-1; D is undetermined. Trimming stripped 1 base from V and 4 bases from J, with 8 bases between. Germline V lookup: CDR1 SQVTM, CDR2 ANQGSEA. This CDR3 is 13 amino acids long. The CDR3 nucleotides are TGCAGCGTTGAAGCCCTTCTATACAATGAGCAGTTCTTC. Amino acid sequence: CSVEALLYNEQFF.

This clone was recorded only once. The CDR3 bases are TGTGCCAGCAGCGTAGCTTCTAAAACCGGGGAGCTGTTTTTT. Amino acids: CASSVASKTGELFF. The chain links TRBV9 to TRBJ2-2, with no clear D. V dropped 0 bases and J dropped 5 bases, with 8 bases sitting between them. Germline lookup yields CDR1 SGDLS and CDR2 YYNGEE. The CDR3 consists of 14 residues.

The CDR3 DNA is TGTGCCAGCAGCCAAGTGGACGGGGGGGCCATTCACGAGCAGTACTTC. As protein: CASSQVDGGAIHEQYF. The chain employs TRBV4-2 and TRBJ2-7, with TRBD2 identical over 8 bases. The CDR3 loop spans 16 amino acids. Germline CDR1 LGHNA, CDR2 YNFKEQ. The V gene end was trimmed by 1 base and the J gene end by 5 bases; junction bases not matched to a gene: 10.